This TCR beta chain was identified during a study of blood T cell repertoires in COVID-19. As for the study in general: PBMCs, B-cell-depleted T cells, or T cells provided the cDNA or gDNA that made up the material.

The authors' processing: Nucleated cell number was recorded as an estimate derived from reference gene primer amplification. TCRdb keeps only in-frame clones here, not all; method: immunoSEQ multiplex PCR. For V, J and clone size, that table is used; D and trimming come from the DNA. The profile shows approximately 250,000 clones, 75% to 90% of them singletons. With 2 bases removed from V and 6 bases from J, the gap between germline ends came to 18 bases. The germline V gene has CDR1 SNHLY and CDR2 FYNNEI. CDR3 length equals 16 residues. Adults between roughly 18 and 95 years of age took part from more than 20 US areas. Each participant's cohort was designated according to participant-reported clinical history.

What was sequenced was PBMCs or T cells enriched from blood (not recorded which). The rearrangement uses TRBV2 and TRBJ2-3, with TRBD2 as a possible D gene (6 bases). This receptor was taken from a young woman with acute COVID-19. The CDR3 reads CASSERWGVFGDTQYF. As DNA, the CDR3 is TGTGCCAGCAGTGAACGGTGGGGGGTATTCGGGGATACGCAGTATTTT.